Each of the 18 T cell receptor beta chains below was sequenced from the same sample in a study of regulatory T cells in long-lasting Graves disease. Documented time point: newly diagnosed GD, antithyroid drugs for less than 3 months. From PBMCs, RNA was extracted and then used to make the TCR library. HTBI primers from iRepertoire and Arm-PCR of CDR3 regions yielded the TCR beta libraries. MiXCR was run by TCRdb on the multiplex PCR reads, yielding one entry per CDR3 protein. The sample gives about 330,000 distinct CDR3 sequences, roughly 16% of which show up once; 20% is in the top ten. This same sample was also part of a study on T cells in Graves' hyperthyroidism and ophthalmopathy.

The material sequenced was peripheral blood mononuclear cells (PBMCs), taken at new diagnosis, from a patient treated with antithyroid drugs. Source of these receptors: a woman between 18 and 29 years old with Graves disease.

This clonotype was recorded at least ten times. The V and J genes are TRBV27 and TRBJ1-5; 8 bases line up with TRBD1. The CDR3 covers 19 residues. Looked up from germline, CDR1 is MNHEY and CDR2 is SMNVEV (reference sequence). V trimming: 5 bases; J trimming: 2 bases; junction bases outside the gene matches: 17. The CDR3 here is CASSPQRAGGGVGNQPQHF. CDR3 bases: TGTGCCAGCAGTCCACAGAGGGCAGGGGGCGGCGTGGGCAATCAGCCCCAGCATTTT.

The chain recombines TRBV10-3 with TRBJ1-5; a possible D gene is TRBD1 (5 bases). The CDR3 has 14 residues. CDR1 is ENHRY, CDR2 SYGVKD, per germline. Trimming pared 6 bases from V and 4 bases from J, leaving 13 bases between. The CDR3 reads CAIRPGTGNQPQHF. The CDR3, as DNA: TGTGCCATCAGACCGGGGACTGGGAATCAGCCCCAGCATTTT.

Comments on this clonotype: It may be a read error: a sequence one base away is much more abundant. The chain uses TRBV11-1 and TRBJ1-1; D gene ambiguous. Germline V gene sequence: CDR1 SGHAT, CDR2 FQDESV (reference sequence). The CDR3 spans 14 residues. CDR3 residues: CASSPSPTNTEALF. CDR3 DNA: TGTGCCAGCAGCCCCTCCCCAACGAACACTGAAGCTCTCTTT.

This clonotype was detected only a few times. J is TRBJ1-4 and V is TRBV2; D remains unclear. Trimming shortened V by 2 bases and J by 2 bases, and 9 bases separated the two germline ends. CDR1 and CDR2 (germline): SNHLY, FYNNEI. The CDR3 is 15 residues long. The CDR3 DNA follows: TGTGCCAGCAGTGAAACAAGGGTTACTAATGAAAAACTGTTTTTT. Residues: CASSETRVTNEKLFF.

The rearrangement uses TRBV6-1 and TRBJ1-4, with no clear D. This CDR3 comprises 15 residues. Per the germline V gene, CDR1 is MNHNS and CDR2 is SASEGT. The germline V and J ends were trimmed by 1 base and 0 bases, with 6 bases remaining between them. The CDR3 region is CASSEDRSTNEKLFF. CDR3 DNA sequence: TGTGCCAGCAGTGAAGACCGTTCAACTAATGAAAAACTGTTTTTT.

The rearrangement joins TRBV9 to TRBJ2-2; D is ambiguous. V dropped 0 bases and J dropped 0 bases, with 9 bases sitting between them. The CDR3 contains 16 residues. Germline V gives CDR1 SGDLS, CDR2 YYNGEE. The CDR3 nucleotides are TGTGCCAGCAGCGTAGGTCGGAATTCGAACACCGGGGAGCTGTTTTTT. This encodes CASSVGRNSNTGELFF.

The CDR3 sequence is CASRGGSYNEQYF. Here the CDR3 DNA reads TGTGCCAGCCGAGGGGGTTCCTACAATGAGCAGTACTTC. The chain links TRBV12-3 or TRBV12-4 to TRBJ2-5; possibly TRBD1 for D (6 bases). The V and J ends lost 8 bases and 11 bases respectively, with 21 bases between them. CDR3 length equals 13 residues.

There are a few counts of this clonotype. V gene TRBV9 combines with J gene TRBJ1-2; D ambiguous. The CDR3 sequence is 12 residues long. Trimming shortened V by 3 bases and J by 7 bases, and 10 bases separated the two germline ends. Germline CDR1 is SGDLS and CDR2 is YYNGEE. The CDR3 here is CASSAASGGYTF. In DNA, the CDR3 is TGTGCCAGCAGCGCCGCTAGCGGTGGCTACACCTTC. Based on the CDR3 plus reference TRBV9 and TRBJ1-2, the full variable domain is DSGVTQTPKHLITATGQRVTLRCSPRSGDLSVYWYQQSLDQGLQFLIQYYNGEERAKGNILERFSAQQFPDLHSELNLSSLELGDSALYFCASSAASGGYTFGSGTRLTVV.

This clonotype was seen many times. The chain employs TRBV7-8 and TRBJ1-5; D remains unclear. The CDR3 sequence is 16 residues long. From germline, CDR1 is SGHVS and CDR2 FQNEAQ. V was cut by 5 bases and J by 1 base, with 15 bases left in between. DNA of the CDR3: TGTGCCAGCAGCCCGGCGGGAGGCCGGAGCAATCAGCCCCAGCATTTT. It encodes CASSPAGGRSNQPQHF.

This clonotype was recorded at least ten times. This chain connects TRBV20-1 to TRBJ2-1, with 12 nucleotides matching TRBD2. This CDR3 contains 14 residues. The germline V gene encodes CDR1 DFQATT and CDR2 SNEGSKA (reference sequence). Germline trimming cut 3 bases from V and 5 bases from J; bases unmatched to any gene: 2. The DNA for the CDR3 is TGCAGTGCTAGTCGGACTAGCGGGAACAATGAGCAGTTCTTC. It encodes CSASRTSGNNEQFF.

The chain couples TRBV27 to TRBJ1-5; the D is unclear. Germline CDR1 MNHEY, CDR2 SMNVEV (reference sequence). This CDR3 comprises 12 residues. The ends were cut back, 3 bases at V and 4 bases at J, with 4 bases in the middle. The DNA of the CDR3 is TGTGCCAGCAGTTTCGCTAATCAGCCCCAGCATTTT. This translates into CASSFANQPQHF.

The CDR3: CASSITTDTQYF. The CDR3, as DNA: TGTGCCAGCAGTATAACCACAGATACGCAGTATTTT. This sequence joins TRBV6-1 and TRBJ2-3; D gene uncertain. The CDR3 is 12 residues long. The germline gives CDR1 MNHNS, CDR2 SASEGT. The ends were cut back, 5 bases at V and 2 bases at J, with 5 bases in the middle.

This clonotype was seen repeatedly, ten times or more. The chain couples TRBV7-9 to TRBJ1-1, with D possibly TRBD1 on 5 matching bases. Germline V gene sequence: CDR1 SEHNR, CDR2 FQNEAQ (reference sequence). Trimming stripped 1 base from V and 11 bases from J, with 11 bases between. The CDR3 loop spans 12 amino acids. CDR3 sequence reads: CASSLVGGYAFF. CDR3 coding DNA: TGTGCCAGCAGCTTAGTTGGGGGTTATGCTTTCTTT.

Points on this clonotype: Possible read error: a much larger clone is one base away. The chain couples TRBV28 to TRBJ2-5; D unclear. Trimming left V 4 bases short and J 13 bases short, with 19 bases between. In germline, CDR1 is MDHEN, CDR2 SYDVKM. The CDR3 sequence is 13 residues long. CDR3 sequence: CASSYSNLEARYF. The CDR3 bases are TGTGCCAGCAGTTATAGTAACCTCGAGGCCCGGTACTTC.

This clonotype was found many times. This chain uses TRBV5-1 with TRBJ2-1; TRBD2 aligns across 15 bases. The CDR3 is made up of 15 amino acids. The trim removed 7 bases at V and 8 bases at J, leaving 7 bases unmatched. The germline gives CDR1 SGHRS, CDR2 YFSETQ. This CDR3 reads CASAYGLAGGDEQFF. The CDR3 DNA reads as TGCGCCAGCGCCTACGGACTAGCGGGAGGGGATGAGCAGTTCTTC.

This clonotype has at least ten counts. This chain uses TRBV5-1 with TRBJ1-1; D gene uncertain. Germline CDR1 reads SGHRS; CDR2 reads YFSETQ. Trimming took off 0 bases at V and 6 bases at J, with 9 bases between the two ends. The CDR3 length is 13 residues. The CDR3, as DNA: TGCGCCAGCAGCTTGGGCCAGGTTCCTGAAGCTTTCTTT. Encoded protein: CASSLGQVPEAFF. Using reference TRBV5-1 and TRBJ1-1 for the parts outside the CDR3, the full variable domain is KAGVTQTPRYLIKTRGQQVTLSCSPISGHRSVSWYQQTPGQGLQFLFEYFSETQRNKGNFPGRFSGRQFSNSRSEMNVSTLELGDSALYLCASSLGQVPEAFFGQGTRLTVV.

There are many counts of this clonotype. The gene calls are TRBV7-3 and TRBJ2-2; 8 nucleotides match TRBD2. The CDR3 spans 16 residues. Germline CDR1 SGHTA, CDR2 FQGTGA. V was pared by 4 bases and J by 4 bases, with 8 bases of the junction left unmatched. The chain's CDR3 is CASSSTSGSRTGELFF. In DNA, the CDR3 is TGTGCCAGCAGCTCTACTAGCGGATCCCGCACCGGGGAGCTGTTTTTT.

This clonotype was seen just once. For the CDR3, the DNA is TGTGCCAGCAGGTCCTACCTAGCGGGAGCAGGCAATGAGCAGTTCTTC. Protein product: CASRSYLAGAGNEQFF. The rearrangement links TRBV6-2 or TRBV6-3 to TRBJ2-1; 10 nucleotides match TRBD2. The CDR3 is 16 residues long. CDR1 is MNHEY, CDR2 SVGEGT, per germline. V dropped 6 bases and J dropped 6; count of bases not matched to a gene: 11.